The rows below give T cell receptor beta chains drawn from one sample of a study of PD-1 blockade in classical Hodgkin lymphoma. Using immunoSEQ multiplex PCR, the repertoire was profiled, and TCRdb retains in-frame clones only, with some absent. The data show more than 1,100 clones, 70% to 80% seen once. Sequencing used CD8+ T cells from blood, obtained before the fourth cycle of nivolumab. These receptors originate from a human donor with classical Hodgkin lymphoma. The donor label of this sample is uncertain. Both conserved end residues are part of each CDR3. Clone size appears in some rows only: once, few, many, or a class for an expanded clone.

j_gene | v_gene | abundance | CDR3aa
TRBJ2-7 | TRBV5-1 | NA | CASSGYGGRGDEQYF
TRBJ2-7 | TRBV4-2 | once | CASSSGGSGWYEQYF
TRBJ1-2 | TRBV4-1 | few | CASSHLKGTGHYFYGYTF
TRBJ1-2 | TRBV7-2 | NA | CASEGEVYGYTF
TRBJ2-4 | TRBV27 | NA | CASRGDPSNIQYF
TRBJ2-3 | TRBV6-4 | NA | CASSPTSGSPDTQYF
TRBJ1-3 | TRBV7-9 | few | CASSYGDRVKAGNTIYF
TRBJ1-2 | TRBV7-9 | NA | CASSNLGEANYGYTF
TRBJ1-3 | TRBV10-3 | NA | CAIRETRPDSGNTIYF
TRBJ1-4 | TRBV6-1 | NA | CASSEAMGNEKLFF
TRBJ2-7 | TRBV5-6 | NA | CASSLGAAAPYEQYF
TRBJ1-1 | TRBV6-1 | NA | CAISEFTGGLDTEAFF
TRBJ2-1 | TRBV7-2 | NA | CASSLWGGALDEQFF
TRBJ1-2 | TRBV2 | NA | CASSEGKMDYGYTF
TRBJ2-2 | TRBV27 | NA | CASRGVDLAGTGELFF
TRBJ2-1 | TRBV29-1 | NA | CSVDGSSYNEQFF
TRBJ1-1 | TRBV6-5 | once | CASSYLTGTLDTEAFF
TRBJ2-1 | TRBV4-1 | once | CASSLGQGTSYNEQFF
TRBJ2-5 | TRBV5-6 | NA | CASRNRRQGITETQYF
TRBJ2-6 | TRBV19 | NA | CASSIVLAGAGANVLTF